This is a list of T cell receptor beta chains from one sample in a study of T-cell reconstitution after alpha-beta-depleted transplantation in children. TCRdb reanalysed the PCR reads using MiXCR and keeps one entry per CDR3 protein. Of over 150,000 distinct CDR3 sequences listed, roughly 6.3% were seen once; the top ten hold 4.5%. The sample consisted of PBMCs, taken before TCRalphabeta/CD19-depleted stem cell transplant. The receptors were sampled from a girl under three years old with combined immunodeficiency, due to receive a stem cell transplant. Each CDR3 is given with its conserved first and last residue. The D gene is left open where the match is weak. Some rows have no size entry. The others give once, few or many, or a class for an expanded clone.

J gene	D gene	V gene	clone size	CDR3 DNA	CDR3 protein
TRBJ2-5	NA	TRBV12-3/TRBV12-4	few	TGTGCCAGCAGGCAGACGGCGAGCCAAACCCAGTACTTC	CASRQTASQTQYF
TRBJ2-5	NA	TRBV4-3	NA	TGCGCCAGCAGCCAACTCCCCCCTCTAGGACAAGAGACCCAGTACTTC	CASSQLPPLGQETQYF
TRBJ2-1	NA	TRBV7-2	many	TGTGCCAGCAGTCAAACGCCCCGGAGCGACAATGAGCAGTTCTTC	CASSQTPRSDNEQFF
TRBJ1-2	NA	TRBV7-9	many	TGTGCCAGCAGCTTAGGCAGGGGCAGCTATGGCTACACCTTC	CASSLGRGSYGYTF
TRBJ1-2	NA	TRBV9	many	TGTGCCAGCAGCGTAGTTGGGGTCGGCGATGGCTACACCTTC	CASSVVGVGDGYTF
TRBJ2-1	NA	TRBV11-1	many	TGTGCCAGCAGCTCCCGGGACCCCCTTAGAGGGGTAATCTACAATGAGCAGTTCTTC	CASSSRDPLRGVIYNEQFF
TRBJ2-7	NA	TRBV20-1	many	TGCAGTGCCAATGCTGACCCGTTTCAGTACTTC	CSANADPFQYF
TRBJ2-5	NA	TRBV5-6	many	TGTGCCAGCAACCGACCGCCCGAAGAGACCCAGTACTTC	CASNRPPEETQYF
TRBJ2-3	TRBD2	TRBV29-1	many	TGCAGCCCCTTGGTAGCGGGGGACACAGATACGCAGTATTTT	CSPLVAGDTDTQYF
TRBJ2-2	TRBD2	TRBV29-1	many	TGCAGCGGGGGGACTAGCGGGGTCTCGACCACCGGGGAGCTGTTTTTT	CSGGTSGVSTTGELFF
TRBJ2-2	NA	TRBV4-2	many	TGTGCCAGCAGCCAAAAAAAAGAGTATTACGGCGAAAAGAACACCGGGGAGCTGTTTTTT	CASSQKKEYYGEKNTGELFF
TRBJ2-5	NA	TRBV11-3	many	TGTGCCAGCAATACAGTCGGGGGGCGCGGGGAGACCCAGTACTTC	CASNTVGGRGETQYF
TRBJ2-7	NA	TRBV28	many	TGTGCCAGCAGTGACAACAATGGGCACGAGCAGTACTTC	CASSDNNGHEQYF
TRBJ1-2	NA	TRBV7-2	NA	TGTGCCAGCAGCTTAGAGGCGCCGGCGACGATTTATGGCTACACCTTC	CASSLEAPATIYGYTF
TRBJ2-5	NA	TRBV5-6	NA	TGTGCCAGCAGCTTGAATCTCAGGGTAGAGACCCAGTACTTC	CASSLNLRVETQYF
TRBJ2-2	NA	TRBV4-3	many	TGCGCCAGCAGCCATTACCTTGGGACAAGCCGGAACACCGGGGAGCTGTTTTTT	CASSHYLGTSRNTGELFF
TRBJ2-1	NA	TRBV6-2/TRBV6-3	many	TGTGCCAGCAGTCACTCGCCCGGGGACTCCTACAATGAGCAGTTCTTC	CASSHSPGDSYNEQFF
TRBJ2-7	TRBD2	TRBV6-5	many	TGTGCCAGCAGTTACTTGGGACTACCCTACGAGCAGTACTTC	CASSYLGLPYEQYF
TRBJ1-6	TRBD1	TRBV12-3/TRBV12-4	many	TGTGCCAGCAGTTTATCGGGGACAGGGGTTTCACCCCTCCACTTT	CASSLSGTGVSPLHF
TRBJ2-5	NA	TRBV12-3/TRBV12-4	many	TGTGCCAGCAGTTTATTTCGGGGACACCTTCAAGAGACCCAGTACTTC	CASSLFRGHLQETQYF
TRBJ1-1	NA	TRBV6-2/TRBV6-3	many	TGTGCCAGCAGTTACGGGGTTCGCGGCATGAACACTGAAGCTTTCTTT	CASSYGVRGMNTEAFF
TRBJ2-4	NA	TRBV4-1	many	TGCGCCAGCAGCCGCATCACCGGGCCTGAAATAAACATTCAGTACTTC	CASSRITGPEINIQYF
TRBJ2-1	TRBD2	TRBV3-1	few	TGTGCCAGCAGCCTCGGACTAGCGGGGGGCTCCTGGACGAATGAGCAGTTCTTC	CASSLGLAGGSWTNEQFF
TRBJ1-5	TRBD1	TRBV10-3	many	TGTGCCATCAGTGGGGCCCCGACAGGGGAGTTAGTTCAGCCCCAGCATTTT	CAISGAPTGELVQPQHF
TRBJ2-7	NA	TRBV21-1	many	TGTGCCAGCAGCAAAGAGAAGTTATCCTACGAGCAGTACTTC	CASSKEKLSYEQYF
TRBJ1-4	NA	TRBV3-1	NA	TGTGCCATCAGTTTAGTATTTCCCGAGAGAGCAACTAATGAAAAACTGTTTTTT	CAISLVFPERATNEKLFF
TRBJ1-1	NA	TRBV3-1	many	TGTGCCAGCGGGTGGGGGACTGAAGCTTTCTTT	CASGWGTEAFF
TRBJ2-3	TRBD1	TRBV29-1	NA	TGCAGCGTTGAAGGTACGGGACAGGTTTCTACAGATACGCAGTATTTT	CSVEGTGQVSTDTQYF
TRBJ1-2	NA	TRBV7-6	many	TGTGCCAGCAGCTTACAGGGAAACTATGGCTACACCTTC	CASSLQGNYGYTF
TRBJ2-1	TRBD2	TRBV20-1	many	TGCAGTGCTAGTGATAACGGGGGGGCCTACAATGAGCAGTTCTTC	CSASDNGGAYNEQFF
TRBJ2-1	NA	TRBV9	NA	TGTGCCAGCAGCGTAGTGGGCGGGCCTTACAATGAGCAGTTCTTC	CASSVVGGPYNEQFF
TRBJ2-3	TRBD1	TRBV18	many	TGTGCCAGCTCACCCGATGGGGACAGGTCCGATACGCAGTATTTT	CASSPDGDRSDTQYF
TRBJ2-3	NA	TRBV6-5	many	TGTGCCAGCAGTTCGGGAAACACAGATACGCAGTATTTT	CASSSGNTDTQYF
TRBJ1-3	NA	TRBV15	many	TGTGCCACCAGCGATGACAAGAGCTCTGGAAACACCATATATTTT	CATSDDKSSGNTIYF
TRBJ2-5	TRBD2	TRBV5-1	few	TGCGCCAGCAGCTTGGGGCCTAGCGGGGGGTTCCAAGAGACCCAGTACTTC	CASSLGPSGGFQETQYF
TRBJ2-7	NA	TRBV20-1	many	TGCAGTGCTAGCTATGTCCTCTCTGATACGAGCGAGCAGTACTTC	CSASYVLSDTSEQYF
TRBJ2-1	NA	TRBV4-1	many	TGCGCCAGCAGCTTCCGTCCCGCGCGGAATGAGCAGTTCTTC	CASSFRPARNEQFF
TRBJ2-7	TRBD2	TRBV20-1	many	TGCAGTGCTGCTACTGTAGCGGGAGGGCCAACCTACGAGCAGTACTTC	CSAATVAGGPTYEQYF
TRBJ1-2	NA	TRBV29-1	many	TGCAGCGTTGAATTCCAGGGAAGAGGCTACACCTTC	CSVEFQGRGYTF
TRBJ2-5	NA	TRBV7-9	many	TGTGCCAGCAGCTTTTTGGCCGGGATGGAGACCCAGTACTTC	CASSFLAGMETQYF
TRBJ2-1	TRBD2	TRBV4-3	many	TGCGCCAGCAGCCAAGATCGAGGACTAGCGGGAGGGATGTACAATGAGCAGTTCTTC	CASSQDRGLAGGMYNEQFF
TRBJ2-6	TRBD1	TRBV7-2	many	TGTGCCAGCAGCGGCGGACAGGTCCTGTTTGGACTCTCTGGGGCCAACGTCCTGACTTTC	CASSGGQVLFGLSGANVLTF
TRBJ2-2	NA	TRBV27	many	TGTGCCAGCTCGGGGCGCCCGAACACCGGGGAGCTGTTTTTT	CASSGRPNTGELFF
TRBJ1-1	NA	TRBV13	many	TGTGCCAGCAGCCCAAGAGGGATGAACACTGAAGCTTTCTTT	CASSPRGMNTEAFF
TRBJ1-1	NA	TRBV14	many	TGTGCCAGCAGCCAAGGAGGCGGGGTCGTAGCTTTCTTT	CASSQGGGVVAFF
TRBJ2-3	NA	TRBV10-3	many	TGTGCCATCAGGCCTCCCTCCACAGATACGCAGTATTTT	CAIRPPSTDTQYF
TRBJ1-4	NA	TRBV10-3	many	TGTGCCACCAGCTCCGGGAAGGTTGCAACTAATGAAAAACTGTTTTTT	CATSSGKVATNEKLFF
TRBJ2-7	NA	TRBV7-9	many	TGTGCCAGCAGCTTAGAGGGCCGGGTTGCCGAGCAGTACTTC	CASSLEGRVAEQYF
TRBJ2-7	TRBD1	TRBV7-6	many	TGTGCCAGCAGCTGGACAGGGGGTTCCTACGAGCAGTACTTC	CASSWTGGSYEQYF
TRBJ2-3	NA	TRBV7-8	many	TGTGCCAGCAGCTTAGAAGACACAGATACGCAGTATTTT	CASSLEDTDTQYF
TRBJ2-3	TRBD2	TRBV29-1	many	TGCAGCGTTGTAAGCGTAGCGGGGAACACAGATACGCAGTATTTT	CSVVSVAGNTDTQYF
TRBJ2-3	NA	TRBV20-1	many	TGCAGTGCTAGGACCTCCTGGACAGATACGCAGTATTTT	CSARTSWTDTQYF
TRBJ1-5	NA	TRBV2	many	TGTGCCAGCACCACCTTAGGGGGGGCTAATCAGCCCCAGCATTTT	CASTTLGGANQPQHF
TRBJ2-3	NA	TRBV24-1	many	TGTGCCACCAGTGATACCGGGTCCTACACAGATACGCAGTATTTT	CATSDTGSYTDTQYF
TRBJ2-1	NA	TRBV7-9	NA	TGTGCCAGCAGCTTAAGAACAGGTACACTAGGTGACAATGAGCAGTTCTTC	CASSLRTGTLGDNEQFF
TRBJ2-2	NA	TRBV12-3/TRBV12-4	many	TGTGCCAGCACCGTAGTGGGACTGAACACCGGGGAGCTGTTTTTT	CASTVVGLNTGELFF
TRBJ2-5	TRBD2	TRBV7-2	many	TGTGCCAGCAGCTTAGTTCTAGCGGGAGGGGGAGAGACCCAGTACTTC	CASSLVLAGGGETQYF